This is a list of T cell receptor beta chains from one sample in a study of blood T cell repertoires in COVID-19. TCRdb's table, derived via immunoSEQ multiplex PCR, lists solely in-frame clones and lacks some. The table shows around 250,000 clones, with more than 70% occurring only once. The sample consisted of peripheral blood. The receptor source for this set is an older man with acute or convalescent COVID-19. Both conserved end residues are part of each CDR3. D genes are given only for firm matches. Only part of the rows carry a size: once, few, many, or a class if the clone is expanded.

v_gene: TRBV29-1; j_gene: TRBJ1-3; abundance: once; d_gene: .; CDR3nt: TGCAGCGTTGGATTGAGGAGTGGAAACACCATATATTTT; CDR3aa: CSVGLRSGNTIYF
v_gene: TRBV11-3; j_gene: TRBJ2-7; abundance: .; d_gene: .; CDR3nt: TGTGCCAGCAGCTTAGATAGACACTACGAGCAGTACTTC; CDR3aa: CASSLDRHYEQYF
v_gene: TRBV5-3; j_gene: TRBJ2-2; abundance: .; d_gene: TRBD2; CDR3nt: TGTGCCAGAAGCTTGACCGAGCGGGAGTCGGGAGGCACCGGGGAGCTGTTTTTT; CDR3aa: CARSLTERESGGTGELFF
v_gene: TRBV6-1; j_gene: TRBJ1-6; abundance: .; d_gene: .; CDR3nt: TGTGCCAGCAGTGAAAGACAGATTACCAATTCACCCCTCCACTTT; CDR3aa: CASSERQITNSPLHF
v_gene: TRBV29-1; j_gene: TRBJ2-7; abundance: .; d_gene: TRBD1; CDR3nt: TGCAGCGTTGGGACGGACAGGATGGTCGAGCAGTACTTC; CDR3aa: CSVGTDRMVEQYF
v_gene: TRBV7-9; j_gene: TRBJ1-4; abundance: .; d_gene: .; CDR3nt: TGTGCCAGCAGCGTAAAAGGGGCGACTAATGAAAAACTGTTTTTT; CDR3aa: CASSVKGATNEKLFF
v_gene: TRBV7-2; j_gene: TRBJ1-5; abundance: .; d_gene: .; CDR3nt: TGTGCCAGCAGCTTAGGTGGGGCGGCGAGGAGCAATCAGCCCCAGCATTTT; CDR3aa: CASSLGGAARSNQPQHF
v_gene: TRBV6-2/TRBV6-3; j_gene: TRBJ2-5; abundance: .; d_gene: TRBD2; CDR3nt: TGTGCCAGCAGTACCCCAGCGGGGGCATTTGACTTC; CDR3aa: CASSTPAGAFDF
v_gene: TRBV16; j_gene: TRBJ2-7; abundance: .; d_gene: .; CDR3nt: TGTGCCAGCAGCGCCTGGGGAGTGAGGAACGAGCAGTACTTC; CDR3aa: CASSAWGVRNEQYF
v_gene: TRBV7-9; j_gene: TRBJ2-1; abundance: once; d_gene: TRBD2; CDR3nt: TGTGCCAGCAGCTTATTGGGACTAGCGGGGGATGAGCAGTTCTTC; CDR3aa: CASSLLGLAGDEQFF
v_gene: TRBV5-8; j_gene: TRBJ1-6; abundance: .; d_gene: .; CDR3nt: TGTGCCAGCAGCTTGGACAGGGTCTCTTCACCCCTCCACTTT; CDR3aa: CASSLDRVSSPLHF
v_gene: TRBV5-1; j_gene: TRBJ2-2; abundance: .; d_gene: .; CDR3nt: TGCGCCAGCAGCTTGGCAATGACAGCTACCGGGGAGCTGTTTTTT; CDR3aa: CASSLAMTATGELFF
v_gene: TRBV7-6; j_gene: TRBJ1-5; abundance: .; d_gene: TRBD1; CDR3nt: TGTGCCAGCAGCCAAAGGCCGCACCAGGGGGGCAATCAGCCCCAGCATTTT; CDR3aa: CASSQRPHQGGNQPQHF
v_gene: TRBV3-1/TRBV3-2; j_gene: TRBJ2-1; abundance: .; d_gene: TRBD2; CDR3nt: TGTGCCAGCAGCCAAGTAGGGGAGGGCCGGGATGAGCAGTTCTTC; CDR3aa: CASSQVGEGRDEQFF
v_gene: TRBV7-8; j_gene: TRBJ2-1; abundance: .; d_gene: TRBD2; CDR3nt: TGTGCCAGCAGCCGTTCTGGACTAGCGGGAGTTAGTGAGCAGTTCTTC; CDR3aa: CASSRSGLAGVSEQFF
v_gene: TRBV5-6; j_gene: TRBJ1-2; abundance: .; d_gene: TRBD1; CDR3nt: TGTGCCAGCAGCTTGGAGGGACAGGGGGTAGGCTATGGCTACACCTTC; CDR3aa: CASSLEGQGVGYGYTF
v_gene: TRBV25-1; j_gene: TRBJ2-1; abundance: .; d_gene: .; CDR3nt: TGTGCCAGCAGTGAAGGAGTCTACAATGAGCAGTTCTTC; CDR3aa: CASSEGVYNEQFF
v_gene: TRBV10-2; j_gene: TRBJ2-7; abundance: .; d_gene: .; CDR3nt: TGCGCCAGCAGTGAGTCGAGGATTCTCTACGAGCAGTACTTC; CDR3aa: CASSESRILYEQYF
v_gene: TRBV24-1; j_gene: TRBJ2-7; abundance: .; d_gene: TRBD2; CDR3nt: TGTGCCACCAGTGATCCTAGCGGGACTACCACCTACGAGCAGTACTTC; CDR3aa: CATSDPSGTTTYEQYF
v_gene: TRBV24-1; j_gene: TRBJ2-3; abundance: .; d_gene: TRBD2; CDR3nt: TGTGCCACCAGTGGCCTAGGGACTAGCGGGGGCAGCACAGATACGCAGTATTTT; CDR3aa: CATSGLGTSGGSTDTQYF
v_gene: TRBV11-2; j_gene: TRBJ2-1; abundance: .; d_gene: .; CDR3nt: TGTGCCAGCAGCTGGGGGACTGGCTCCTACAATGAGCAGTTCTTC; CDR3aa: CASSWGTGSYNEQFF
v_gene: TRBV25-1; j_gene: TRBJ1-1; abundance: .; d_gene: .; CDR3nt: TGTGCCAGCAGACAGGGTCTCACTGAAGCTTTCTTT; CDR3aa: CASRQGLTEAFF
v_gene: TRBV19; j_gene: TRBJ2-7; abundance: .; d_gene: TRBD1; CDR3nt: TGTGCCAGTAGCCGACAGGGGTCCTACGAGCAGTACTTC; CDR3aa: CASSRQGSYEQYF
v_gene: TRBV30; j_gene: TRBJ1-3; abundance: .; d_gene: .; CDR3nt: TGTGCCTGGAGTCACAGGGCGAGCTCTGGAAACACCATATATTTT; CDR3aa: CAWSHRASSGNTIYF
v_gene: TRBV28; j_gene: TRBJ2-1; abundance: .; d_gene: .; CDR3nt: TGTGCCAGCAGTTCGCGGATACCAGGGATCTCCTACAATGAGCAGTTCTTC; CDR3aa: CASSSRIPGISYNEQFF
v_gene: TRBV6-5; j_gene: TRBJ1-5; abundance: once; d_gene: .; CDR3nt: TGTGCCAGCAGGCGGGGTTACGATAGCAATCAGCCCCAGCATTTT; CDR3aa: CASRRGYDSNQPQHF
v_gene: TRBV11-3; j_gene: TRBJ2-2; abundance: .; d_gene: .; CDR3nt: TGTGCCAGCAGCTTAGATCTGGGACAAAACACCGGGGAGCTGTTTTTT; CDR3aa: CASSLDLGQNTGELFF
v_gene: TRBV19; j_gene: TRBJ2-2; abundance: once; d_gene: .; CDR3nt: TGTGCCAGTAGTAACCGGGTTCTGGACACCGGGGAGCTGTTTTTT; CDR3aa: CASSNRVLDTGELFF
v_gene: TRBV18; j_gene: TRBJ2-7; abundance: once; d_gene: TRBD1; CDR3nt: TGTGCCAGCTCACCACGCGCCGACAGGGGGAAATCCTACGAGCAGTACTTC; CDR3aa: CASSPRADRGKSYEQYF
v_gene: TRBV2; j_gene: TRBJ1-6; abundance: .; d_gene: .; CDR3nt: TGTGCCAGCAGTGAAGAGGGGTTAGTGGGAAAGTCACCCCTCCACTTT; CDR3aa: CASSEEGLVGKSPLHF
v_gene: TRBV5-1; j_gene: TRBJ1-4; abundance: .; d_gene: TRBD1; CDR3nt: TGCGCCAGCAGTCACGGGACAGGGAATGAAAAACTGTTTTTT; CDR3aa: CASSHGTGNEKLFF
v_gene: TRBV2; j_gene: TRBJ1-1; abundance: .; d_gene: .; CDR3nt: TGTGCCAGCAGTGTGTGGGGCACAGCGAACACTGAAGCTTTCTTT; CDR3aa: CASSVWGTANTEAFF
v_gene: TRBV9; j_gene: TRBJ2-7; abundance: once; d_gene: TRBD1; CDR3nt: TGTGCCAGCAGCGTGGGACAGCGATCCTACGAGCAGTACTTC; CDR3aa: CASSVGQRSYEQYF
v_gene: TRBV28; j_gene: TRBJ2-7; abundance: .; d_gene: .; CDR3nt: TGTGCCAGCAGTCTACCGGAGCTTAGCGAGCAGTACTTC; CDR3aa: CASSLPELSEQYF
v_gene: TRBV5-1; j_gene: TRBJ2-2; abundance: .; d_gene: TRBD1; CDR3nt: TGCGCCAGCAGCTTCTTCGGGACAGTCACCGGGGAGCTGTTTTTT; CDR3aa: CASSFFGTVTGELFF
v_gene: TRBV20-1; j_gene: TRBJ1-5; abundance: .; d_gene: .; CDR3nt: TGCAGTGCTAGTGCGGGGGGAGGGGTAAGCAATCAGCCCCAGCATTTT; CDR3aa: CSASAGGGVSNQPQHF
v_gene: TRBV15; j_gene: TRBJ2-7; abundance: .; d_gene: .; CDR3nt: TGTGCCACCAGCAGAGATCGCAGGACAGTCGAGCAGTACTTC; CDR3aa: CATSRDRRTVEQYF
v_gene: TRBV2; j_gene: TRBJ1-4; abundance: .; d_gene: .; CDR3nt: TGTGCCAGCAGTGGGGGCGCGGCTAATGAAAAACTGTTTTTT; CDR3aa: CASSGGAANEKLFF
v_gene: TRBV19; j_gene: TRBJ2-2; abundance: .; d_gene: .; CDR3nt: TGTGCCAGCCGAGGGGGGGGCGCGAACACCGGGGAGCTGTTTTTT; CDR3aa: CASRGGGANTGELFF
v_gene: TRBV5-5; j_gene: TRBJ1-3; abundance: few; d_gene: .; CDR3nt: TGTGCCAGCAGCTTGGCCTGGTCAGGGGTTATTTCTGGAAACACCATATATTTT; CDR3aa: CASSLAWSGVISGNTIYF
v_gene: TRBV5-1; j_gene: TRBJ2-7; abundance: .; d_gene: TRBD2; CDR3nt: TGCGCCAGCGGGGTGACTAGCGGAGACCTCTACGAGCAGTACTTC; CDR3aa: CASGVTSGDLYEQYF
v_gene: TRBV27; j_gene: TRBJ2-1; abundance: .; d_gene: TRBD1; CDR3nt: TGTGCCAGCAGTTTTTCGGCCGGGACAGGGTTTTCCTACAATGAGCAGTTCTTC; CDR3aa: CASSFSAGTGFSYNEQFF